The TCR beta chain described here comes from a study of cytomegalovirus exposure and HLA in healthy donors. Study observations and caveats: Looking again later, the authors saw that most CMV-associated TCR beta chains seemed HLA-restricted. In a later analysis, specific HLA alleles were associated with some 16,000 TCR beta sequences at a 0.05 false discovery rate. Researchers catalogued roughly 150 TCR beta chains as cytomegalovirus-associated.

Use of 60 Vbeta and 13 Jbeta primers characterized the PCR. Generated by immunoSEQ multiplex PCR, the TCRdb table keeps only in-frame clones and is missing some. Its clone listing holds about 65,000 clones. With regard to this clone: Its target is unknown.

Healthy bone marrow donors supplied every sample. The J segment lost 3 bases and the V segment lost 8 bases, leaving 9 bases of the junction unmatched. From germline, CDR1 is MNHNS and CDR2 SASEGT. The CDR3 contains 14 residues. V and J are TRBV6-1 and TRBJ1-2, with 7 bases matching TRBD1. What was sequenced was PBMCs. The sequence derives from a boy younger than 18 in good health and CMV-seronegative. CDR3 amino acids: CASPTEGADYGYTF. In DNA form, the CDR3 reads TGTGCCAGCCCTACCGAGGGGGCCGACTATGGCTACACCTTC.